Listed below are T cell receptor beta chains from one sample, sequenced in a study of T cells in localized non-small cell lung cancer. Here immunoSEQ multiplex PCR was the method, and the copy in TCRdb shows in-frame clones only, minus some. The table has approximately 4,700 clones, 90% to 95% seen once. Sample: peripheral blood, taken before any cancer treatment. These TCRs come from a woman aged 35 to 70 with stage I lung adenocarcinoma. CDR3s include the opening cysteine and the closing phenylalanine or tryptophan. D genes are given only for firm matches. The size entry is marked missing in some rows and otherwise reads once, few, many or a size class.

TRBD1	16	.	TRBV18	TRBJ1-2	CASSPPGQGGDYGYTF	TGTGCCAGCTCACCACCCGGACAGGGGGGAGACTATGGCTACACCTTC
.	14	.	TRBV11-3	TRBJ2-2	CASSLETVPGELFF	TGTGCCAGCAGCTTAGAAACGGTTCCCGGGGAGCTGTTTTTT
TRBD2	16	.	TRBV6-5	TRBJ2-2	CASSYALAGGPGELFF	TGTGCCAGCAGTTACGCGCTAGCGGGAGGGCCGGGGGAGCTGTTTTTT
TRBD1	14	.	TRBV27	TRBJ2-7	CASSTTGGHYEQYF	TGTGCCAGCAGTACGACAGGGGGCCACTACGAGCAGTACTTC
.	14	.	TRBV5-1	TRBJ1-1	CASSWGGVAIEAFF	TGCGCCAGCAGCTGGGGGGGAGTCGCGATTGAAGCTTTCTTT
.	14	.	TRBV9	TRBJ1-1	CASSVGGVGTEAFF	TGTGCCAGCAGCGTAGGAGGGGTGGGCACTGAAGCTTTCTTT
TRBD2	16	.	TRBV10-3	TRBJ2-3	CAIIAGEKGDTDTQYF	TGTGCCATCATAGCGGGAGAAAAGGGCGACACAGATACGCAGTATTTT
TRBD1	14	.	TRBV6-1	TRBJ1-1	CATTQRGQSTEAFF	TGTGCGACCACACAAAGGGGACAGAGCACTGAAGCTTTCTTT
TRBD2	20	.	TRBV19	TRBJ2-2	CASSLRGRGLAGLNTGELFF	TGTGCCAGTAGTCTCAGGGGTCGGGGACTAGCGGGACTAAACACCGGGGAGCTGTTTTTT
TRBD1	14	.	TRBV19	TRBJ2-7	CASSTPGQGNEQYF	TGTGCCAGTAGTACCCCGGGACAGGGTAACGAGCAGTACTTC
.	11	.	TRBV2	TRBJ2-1	CAEGSYNEQFF	TGTGCCGAGGGCTCCTACAATGAGCAGTTCTTC
TRBD1	16	.	TRBV10-3	TRBJ1-2	CAISVPATGDNYGYTF	TGTGCCATCAGTGTGCCCGCGACAGGGGATAACTATGGCTACACCTTC
.	15	once	TRBV6-5	TRBJ2-5	CASSYSTGLQETQYF	TGTGCCAGCAGTTACTCGACGGGGCTCCAAGAGACCCAGTACTTC
TRBD2	20	.	TRBV5-1	TRBJ2-3	CASSGPSGAGPGASTDTQYF	TGCGCCAGCAGCGGCCCTAGCGGGGCGGGACCTGGGGCTAGCACAGATACGCAGTATTTT
TRBD2	16	.	TRBV6-5	TRBJ2-1	CASSSMTSGSDDEQFF	TGTGCCAGCAGTTCCATGACTAGCGGGAGTGACGATGAGCAGTTCTTC
TRBD2	17	.	TRBV25-1	TRBJ2-1	CASSVASGRQNDNEQFF	TGTGCCAGCAGTGTAGCTAGCGGGAGACAGAATGACAATGAGCAGTTCTTC
.	15	.	TRBV2	TRBJ2-3	CASSGGLSSTDTQYF	TGTGCCAGCAGTGGTGGGCTTTCTAGCACAGATACGCAGTATTTT
.	13	.	TRBV27	TRBJ2-7	CASSLGGGYEQYF	TGTGCCAGCAGTTTAGGAGGGGGATACGAGCAGTACTTC
.	12	.	TRBV5-1	TRBJ2-5	CASSLVQETQYF	TGCGCCAGCAGCTTAGTACAAGAGACCCAGTACTTC
.	15	.	TRBV6-6	TRBJ1-2	CASRSDSRANYGYTF	TGTGCCAGCAGGTCCGACAGCCGGGCCAACTATGGCTACACCTTC
.	14	.	TRBV2	TRBJ2-3	CASSELGRQNTQYF	TGTGCCAGCAGTGAATTGGGGAGGCAGAATACGCAGTATTTT
.	17	.	TRBV6-9	TRBJ2-5	CASLKSGDRLFQETQYF	TGTGCCAGCCTGAAGTCGGGGGACCGACTCTTCCAAGAGACCCAGTACTTC
.	14	.	TRBV30	TRBJ1-1	CAWRSGAADTEAFF	TGTGCCTGGAGGTCCGGGGCAGCGGACACTGAAGCTTTCTTT
TRBD1	14	.	TRBV6-5	TRBJ2-5	CASSLGQGQETQYF	TGTGCCAGCAGCCTTGGACAGGGACAAGAGACCCAGTACTTC
.	16	.	TRBV5-1	TRBJ2-2	CASSLVPGENTGELFF	TGCGCCAGCAGCTTGGTGCCAGGGGAGAACACCGGGGAGCTGTTTTTT